These T cell receptor beta chains were read from a single sample in a study of cytomegalovirus exposure and HLA in healthy donors. Here immunoSEQ multiplex PCR was the method, and the copy in TCRdb shows in-frame clones only, minus some. The sample yields 120,000 or so clones, roughly four fifths seen once. Specimen: PBMCs. The receptors were gathered from a woman in her thirties or forties in good health and CMV-seropositive. CDR3s include the opening cysteine and the closing phenylalanine or tryptophan. The D gene is left open where the match is weak. The listing skips clone size in some rows; elsewhere it reads once, few, many or a size class.

CDR3nt: TGTGCCAGCAGCTCATGGGCCCCAGATACGCAGTATTTT
CDR3aa: CASSSWAPDTQYF
v_gene: TRBV7-2
abundance: .
j_gene: TRBJ2-3
d_gene: .

CDR3nt: TGTGCCAGCAGCTTGGTTTTAGGCGGCTCCTACGAGCAGTACTTC
CDR3aa: CASSLVLGGSYEQYF
v_gene: TRBV5-6
abundance: once
j_gene: TRBJ2-7
d_gene: .

CDR3nt: TGTGCCAGCAGCCTTATTCGGGGGAACGAGCAGTACTTC
CDR3aa: CASSLIRGNEQYF
v_gene: TRBV7-2
abundance: once
j_gene: TRBJ2-7
d_gene: .

CDR3nt: TGTGCCAGTAGTTCATCCGGGTCGTATTCAACTGAAGCTTTCTTT
CDR3aa: CASSSSGSYSTEAFF
v_gene: TRBV19
abundance: .
j_gene: TRBJ1-1
d_gene: .

CDR3nt: TGTGCCAGCAGTGCCAGGACGTCCCAGGGGGAGACCCAGTACTTC
CDR3aa: CASSARTSQGETQYF
v_gene: TRBV6-1
abundance: .
j_gene: TRBJ2-5
d_gene: .

CDR3nt: TGTGCCAGCAGCGACAGGGGACACACTGAAGCTTTCTTT
CDR3aa: CASSDRGHTEAFF
v_gene: TRBV6-5
abundance: .
j_gene: TRBJ1-1
d_gene: TRBD1

CDR3nt: TGTGCCAGGACCCCCGGGACAGCTAACACCGGGGAGCTGTTTTTT
CDR3aa: CARTPGTANTGELFF
v_gene: TRBV19
abundance: .
j_gene: TRBJ2-2
d_gene: TRBD1

CDR3nt: TGCGCCAGCAGCCAAGCTGACATCTACGAGCAGTACTTC
CDR3aa: CASSQADIYEQYF
v_gene: TRBV4-1
abundance: .
j_gene: TRBJ2-7
d_gene: .

CDR3nt: TGTGCCAGTAGTATAGACGGGAATAGCAATCAGCCCCAGCATTTT
CDR3aa: CASSIDGNSNQPQHF
v_gene: TRBV19
abundance: .
j_gene: TRBJ1-5
d_gene: .

CDR3nt: TGTGCCAGCAGTTACACCGGACAGGGTTCGGACGAGCAGTACTTC
CDR3aa: CASSYTGQGSDEQYF
v_gene: TRBV6-6
abundance: many
j_gene: TRBJ2-7
d_gene: TRBD1

CDR3nt: TGCGCCAGCAGCTTCGGGGGGGCGCGACGGGGTGAAGCTTTCTTT
CDR3aa: CASSFGGARRGEAFF
v_gene: TRBV5-1
abundance: .
j_gene: TRBJ1-1
d_gene: .

CDR3nt: TGTGCCAGCAGTCCCATTCGGGGGACTAGCGGGAACCACGAGCAGTACTTC
CDR3aa: CASSPIRGTSGNHEQYF
v_gene: TRBV28
abundance: .
j_gene: TRBJ2-7
d_gene: TRBD2

CDR3nt: TGCAGCGTTGAAGCCGGAGCGGGATCGTCCTACAATGAGCAGTTCTTC
CDR3aa: CSVEAGAGSSYNEQFF
v_gene: TRBV29-1
abundance: .
j_gene: TRBJ2-1
d_gene: TRBD2

CDR3nt: TGTGCCAGCAGTGAAGCGCGGCAGGGAAACACCATATATTTT
CDR3aa: CASSEARQGNTIYF
v_gene: TRBV2
abundance: .
j_gene: TRBJ1-3
d_gene: .

CDR3nt: TGTGCCAGCAGCTTAGTGGGAGGTTACACAGATACGCAGTATTTT
CDR3aa: CASSLVGGYTDTQYF
v_gene: TRBV7-9
abundance: once
j_gene: TRBJ2-3
d_gene: .

CDR3nt: TGTGCCAGCAGCTTGGGGGACGGTCGGACTAGGCGGGAGTCGTACGAGCAGTACTTC
CDR3aa: CASSLGDGRTRRESYEQYF
v_gene: TRBV5-4
abundance: once
j_gene: TRBJ2-7
d_gene: TRBD2

CDR3nt: TGCGCCAGCAGCCAAGAGGACAGGCCGGTCGAGCAGTACTTC
CDR3aa: CASSQEDRPVEQYF
v_gene: TRBV4-1
abundance: .
j_gene: TRBJ2-7
d_gene: TRBD1

CDR3nt: TGCGCCAGCAGCTTAGGCGGGAGGGGTACAGATACGCAGTATTTT
CDR3aa: CASSLGGRGTDTQYF
v_gene: TRBV5-1
abundance: .
j_gene: TRBJ2-3
d_gene: TRBD2

CDR3nt: TGTGCCAGTAGTAATCCGGGTTCCTACCACAATGAGCAGTTCTTC
CDR3aa: CASSNPGSYHNEQFF
v_gene: TRBV19
abundance: once
j_gene: TRBJ2-1
d_gene: .

CDR3nt: TGTGCCACCAGCGATCTAGCGGGAGCCGAGCAGTACTTC
CDR3aa: CATSDLAGAEQYF
v_gene: TRBV15
abundance: .
j_gene: TRBJ2-7
d_gene: TRBD2

CDR3nt: TGTGCCACCAGCAGAGATTTCCTAGGCCAGACAGGGTATACTGAAGCTTTCTTT
CDR3aa: CATSRDFLGQTGYTEAFF
v_gene: TRBV15
abundance: .
j_gene: TRBJ1-1
d_gene: TRBD1

CDR3nt: TGTGCCAGCAGTTTAACCGGGAGTAATGAGCAGTTCTTC
CDR3aa: CASSLTGSNEQFF
v_gene: TRBV27
abundance: few
j_gene: TRBJ2-1
d_gene: .